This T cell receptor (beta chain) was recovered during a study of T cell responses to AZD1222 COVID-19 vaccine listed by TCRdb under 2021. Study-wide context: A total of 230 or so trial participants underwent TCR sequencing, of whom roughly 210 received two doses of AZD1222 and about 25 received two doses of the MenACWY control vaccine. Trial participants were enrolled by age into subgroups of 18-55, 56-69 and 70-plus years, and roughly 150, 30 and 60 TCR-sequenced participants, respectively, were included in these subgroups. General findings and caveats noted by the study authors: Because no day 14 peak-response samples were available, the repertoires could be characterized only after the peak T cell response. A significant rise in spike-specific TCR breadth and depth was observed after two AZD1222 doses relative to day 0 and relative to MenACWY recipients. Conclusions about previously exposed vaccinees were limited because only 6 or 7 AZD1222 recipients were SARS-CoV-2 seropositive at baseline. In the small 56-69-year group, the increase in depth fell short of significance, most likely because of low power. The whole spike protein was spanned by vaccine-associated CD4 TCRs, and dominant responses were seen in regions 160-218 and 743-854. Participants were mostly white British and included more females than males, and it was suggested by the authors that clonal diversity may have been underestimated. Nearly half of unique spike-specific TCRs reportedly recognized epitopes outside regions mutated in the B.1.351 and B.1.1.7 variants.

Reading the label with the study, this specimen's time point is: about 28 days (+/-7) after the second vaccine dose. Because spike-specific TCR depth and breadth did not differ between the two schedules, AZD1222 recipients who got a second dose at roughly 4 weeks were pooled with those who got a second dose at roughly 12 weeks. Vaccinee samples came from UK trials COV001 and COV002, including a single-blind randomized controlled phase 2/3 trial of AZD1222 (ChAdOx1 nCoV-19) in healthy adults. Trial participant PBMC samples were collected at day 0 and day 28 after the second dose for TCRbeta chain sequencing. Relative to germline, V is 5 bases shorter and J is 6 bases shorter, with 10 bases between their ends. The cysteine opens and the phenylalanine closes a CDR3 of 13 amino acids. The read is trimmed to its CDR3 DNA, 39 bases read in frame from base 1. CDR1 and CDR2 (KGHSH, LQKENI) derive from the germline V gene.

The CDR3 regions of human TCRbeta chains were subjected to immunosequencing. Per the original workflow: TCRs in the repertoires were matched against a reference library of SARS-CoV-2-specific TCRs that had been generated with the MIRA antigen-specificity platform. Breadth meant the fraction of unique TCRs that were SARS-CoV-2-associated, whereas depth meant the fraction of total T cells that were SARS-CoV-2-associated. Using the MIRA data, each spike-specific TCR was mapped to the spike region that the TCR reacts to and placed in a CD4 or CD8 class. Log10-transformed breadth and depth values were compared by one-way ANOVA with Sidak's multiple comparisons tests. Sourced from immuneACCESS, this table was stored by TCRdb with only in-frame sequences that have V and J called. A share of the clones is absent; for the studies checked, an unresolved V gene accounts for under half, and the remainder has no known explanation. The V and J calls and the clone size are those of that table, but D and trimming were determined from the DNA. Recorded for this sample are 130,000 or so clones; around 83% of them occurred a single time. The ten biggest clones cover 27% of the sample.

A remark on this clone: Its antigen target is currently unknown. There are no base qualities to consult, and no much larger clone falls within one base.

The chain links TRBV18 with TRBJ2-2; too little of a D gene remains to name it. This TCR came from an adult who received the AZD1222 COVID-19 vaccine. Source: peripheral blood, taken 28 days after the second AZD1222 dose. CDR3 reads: CASSSGNSGELFF. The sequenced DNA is TGTGCCAGCTCATCGGGCAATTCCGGGGAGCTGTTTTTT.